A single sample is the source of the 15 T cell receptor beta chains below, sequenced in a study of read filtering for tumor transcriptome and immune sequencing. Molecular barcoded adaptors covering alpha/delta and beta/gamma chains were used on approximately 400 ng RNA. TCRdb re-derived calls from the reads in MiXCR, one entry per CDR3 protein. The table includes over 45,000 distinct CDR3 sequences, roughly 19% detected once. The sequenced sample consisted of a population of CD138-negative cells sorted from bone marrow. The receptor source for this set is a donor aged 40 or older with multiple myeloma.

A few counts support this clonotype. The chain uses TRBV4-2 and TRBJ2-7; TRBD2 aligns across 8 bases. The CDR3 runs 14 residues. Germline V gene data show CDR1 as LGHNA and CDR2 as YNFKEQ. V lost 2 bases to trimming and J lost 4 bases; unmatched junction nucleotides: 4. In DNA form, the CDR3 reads TGTGCCAGCAGCCAAAGTCTAGCGGGTTACGAGCAGTACTTC. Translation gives CASSQSLAGYEQYF.

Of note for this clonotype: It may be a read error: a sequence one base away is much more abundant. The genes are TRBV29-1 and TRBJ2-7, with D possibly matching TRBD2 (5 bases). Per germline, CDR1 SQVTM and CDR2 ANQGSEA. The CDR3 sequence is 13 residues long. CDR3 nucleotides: TGCAGCGTTGGAGGGTCGGCCCACTACAAGCAGTACTTC. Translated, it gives CSVGGSAHYKQYF.

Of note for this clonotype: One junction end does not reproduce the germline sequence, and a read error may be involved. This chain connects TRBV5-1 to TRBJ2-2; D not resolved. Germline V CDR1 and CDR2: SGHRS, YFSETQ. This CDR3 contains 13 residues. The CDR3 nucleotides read TGCGCCAGCAACTTGGCGATGGACGGGGAGCTGTTTTTT. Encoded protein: CASNLAMDGELFF.

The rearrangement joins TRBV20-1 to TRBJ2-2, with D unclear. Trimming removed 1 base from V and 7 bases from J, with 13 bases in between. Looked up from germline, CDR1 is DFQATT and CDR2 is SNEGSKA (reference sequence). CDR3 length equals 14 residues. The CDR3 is CSARAATNGGELFF. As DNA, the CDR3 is TGCAGTGCTAGAGCAGCCACCAACGGCGGGGAGCTGTTTTTT.

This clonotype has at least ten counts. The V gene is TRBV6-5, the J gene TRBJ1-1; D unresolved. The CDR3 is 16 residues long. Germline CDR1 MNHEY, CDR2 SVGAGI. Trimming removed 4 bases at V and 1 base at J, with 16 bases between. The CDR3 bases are TGTGCCAGCAGTTCATTTAGGCCTCGAGGGAACACTGAAGCTTTCTTT. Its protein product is CASSSFRPRGNTEAFF.

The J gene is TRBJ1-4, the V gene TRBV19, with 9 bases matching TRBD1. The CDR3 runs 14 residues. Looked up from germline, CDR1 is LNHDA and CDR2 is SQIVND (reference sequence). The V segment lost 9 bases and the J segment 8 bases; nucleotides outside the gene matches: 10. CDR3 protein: CASRTGAQREKLFF. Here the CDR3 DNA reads TGTGCCAGCCGGACAGGGGCGCAACGGGAAAAACTGTTTTTT.

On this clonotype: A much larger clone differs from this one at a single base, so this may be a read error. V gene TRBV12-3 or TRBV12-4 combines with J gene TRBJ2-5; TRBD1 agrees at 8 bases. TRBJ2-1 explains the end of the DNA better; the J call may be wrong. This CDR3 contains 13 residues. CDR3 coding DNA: TGTGCCAGCGGACGGGACAGGAAAGAGACCCAGTTCTTC. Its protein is CASGRDRKETQFF.

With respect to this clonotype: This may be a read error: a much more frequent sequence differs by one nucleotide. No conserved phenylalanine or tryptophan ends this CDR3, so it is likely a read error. The CDR3 nucleotides are TGCAGCGTTGAACAAGATGAGCAGTTCCTC. Protein sequence: CSVEQDEQFL. This rearrangement joins TRBV29-1 to TRBJ2-1; no definite D call. With 2 bases removed from V and 8 bases from J, the gap between germline ends came to 4 bases. Per the germline V gene, CDR1 is SQVTM and CDR2 is ANQGSEA. This CDR3 is built from 10 residues.

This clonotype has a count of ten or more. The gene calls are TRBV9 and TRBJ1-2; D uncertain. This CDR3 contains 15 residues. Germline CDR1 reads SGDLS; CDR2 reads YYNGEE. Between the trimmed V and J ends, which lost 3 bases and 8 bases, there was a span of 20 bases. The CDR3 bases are TGTGCCAGCAGCGCAGATGGTTCCAAAAGCATAGGCTACACCTTC. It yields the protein CASSADGSKSIGYTF.

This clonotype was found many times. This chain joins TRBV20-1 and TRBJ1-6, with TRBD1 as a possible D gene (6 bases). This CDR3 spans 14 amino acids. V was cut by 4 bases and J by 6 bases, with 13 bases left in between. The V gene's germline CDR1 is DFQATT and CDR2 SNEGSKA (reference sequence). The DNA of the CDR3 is TGCAGTGCTACCGGACAGATCGTTAATTCACCCCTCCACTTT. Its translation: CSATGQIVNSPLHF.

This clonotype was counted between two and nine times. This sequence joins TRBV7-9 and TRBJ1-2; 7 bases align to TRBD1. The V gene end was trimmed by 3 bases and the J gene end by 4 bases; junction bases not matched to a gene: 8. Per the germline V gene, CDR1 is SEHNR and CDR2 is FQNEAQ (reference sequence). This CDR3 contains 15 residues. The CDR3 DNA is TGTGCCAGCAGCTTCGGACAGGCGAGCCTCTATGGCTACACCTTC. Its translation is CASSFGQASLYGYTF.

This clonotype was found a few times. The CDR3 sequence: CASSQESGNSPLHF. CDR3 in DNA: TGCGCCAGCAGCCAAGAGTCTGGAAATTCACCCCTCCACTTT. V is TRBV4-1 and J is TRBJ1-6; D uncertain. Trimming stripped 0 bases from V and 7 bases from J, with 7 bases between. This CDR3 has 14 residues. Germline CDR1 and CDR2: MGHRA and YSYEKL.

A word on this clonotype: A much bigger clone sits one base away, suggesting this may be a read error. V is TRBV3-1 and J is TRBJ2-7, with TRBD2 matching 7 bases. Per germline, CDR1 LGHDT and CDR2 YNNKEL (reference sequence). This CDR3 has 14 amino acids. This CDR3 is CASSMAGDSDDQYF. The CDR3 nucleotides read TGTGCCAGCAGTATGGCGGGAGACTCAGACGATCAGTACTTC.

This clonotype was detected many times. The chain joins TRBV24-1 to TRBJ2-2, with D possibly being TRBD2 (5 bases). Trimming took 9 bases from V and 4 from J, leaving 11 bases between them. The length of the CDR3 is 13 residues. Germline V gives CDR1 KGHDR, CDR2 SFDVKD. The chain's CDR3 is CATVDGITGELFF. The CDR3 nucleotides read TGTGCCACCGTAGACGGGATCACCGGGGAGCTGTTTTTT.

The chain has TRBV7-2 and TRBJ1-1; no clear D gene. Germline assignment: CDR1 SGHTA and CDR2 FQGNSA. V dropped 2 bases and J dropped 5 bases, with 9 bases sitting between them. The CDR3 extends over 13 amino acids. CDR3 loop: CASSLQPTTEAFF. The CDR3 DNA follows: TGTGCCAGCAGCTTACAACCGACGACTGAAGCTTTCTTT.